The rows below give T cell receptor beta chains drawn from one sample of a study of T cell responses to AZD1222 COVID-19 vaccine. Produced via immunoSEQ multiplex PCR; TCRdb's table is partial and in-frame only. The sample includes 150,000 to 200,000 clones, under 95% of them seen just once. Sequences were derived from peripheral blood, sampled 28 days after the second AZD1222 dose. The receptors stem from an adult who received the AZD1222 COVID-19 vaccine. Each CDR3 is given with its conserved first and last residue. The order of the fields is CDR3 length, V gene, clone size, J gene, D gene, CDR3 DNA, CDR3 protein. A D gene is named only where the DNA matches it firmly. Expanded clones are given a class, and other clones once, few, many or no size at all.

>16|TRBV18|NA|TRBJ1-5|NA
TGTGCCAGCTCACGAAATGGACAGTCCCCGGAGCAGCCCCAGCATTTT
CASSRNGQSPEQPQHF
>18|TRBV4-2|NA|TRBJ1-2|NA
TGTGCCAGCAGCCAAGATAGTGACAGGAACCTAGCTAACTATGGCTACACCTTC
CASSQDSDRNLANYGYTF
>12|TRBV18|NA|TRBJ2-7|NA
TGTGCCAGCTCAGTTAATCCCTACGAGCAGTACTTC
CASSVNPYEQYF
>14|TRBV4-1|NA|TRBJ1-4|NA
TGCGCCAGCAGCCAGGTGCCAACTAATGAAAAACTGTTTTTT
CASSQVPTNEKLFF
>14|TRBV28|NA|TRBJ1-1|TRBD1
TGTGCCAGCACCTCAGGGGGCGTTGTCACTGAAGCTTTCTTT
CASTSGGVVTEAFF
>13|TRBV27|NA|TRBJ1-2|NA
TGTGCCAGCAGTTATAGGGGTATTGGTGTCTCCACCTTC
CASSYRGIGVSTF
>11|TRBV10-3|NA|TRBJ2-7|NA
TGTGCCATCAGCAGTAACTACGAGCAGTACTTC
CAISSNYEQYF
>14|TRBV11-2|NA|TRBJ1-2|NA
TGTGCCAGCAGCTTAATTAGGGGGATTCGCGACTACACCTTC
CASSLIRGIRDYTF
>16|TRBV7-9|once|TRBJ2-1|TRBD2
TGTGCCAGCAGCCCCGTGGGGACTAGCGGGAGAAATGAGCAGTTCTTC
CASSPVGTSGRNEQFF
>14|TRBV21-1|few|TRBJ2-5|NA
TGTGCCAGCAGCAAAGAGGCCCGGGTGGAGACCCAGTACTTC
CASSKEARVETQYF
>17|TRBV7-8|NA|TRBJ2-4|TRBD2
TGTGCCAGCAGCCCCCGATTAGCGGGAGGCCCGGTGGACATTCAGTACTTC
CASSPRLAGGPVDIQYF
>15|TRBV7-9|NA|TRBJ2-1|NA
TGTGCCAGCAGCCCTTCGGGACTGCCGGTTGGTGAGCAGTTCTTC
CASSPSGLPVGEQFF
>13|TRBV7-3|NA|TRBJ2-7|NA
TGTGCCAGCAGCTTAATGGGGGGGCACGAGCAGTACTTC
CASSLMGGHEQYF
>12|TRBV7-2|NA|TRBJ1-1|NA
TGTGCCAGCAGCTCCTACAGCATTTCGGCTTTCTTT
CASSSYSISAFF
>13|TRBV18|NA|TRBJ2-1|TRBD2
TGTGCCAGCTCCCCCGGGACTAGCGAGGAGCAGTTCTTC
CASSPGTSEEQFF
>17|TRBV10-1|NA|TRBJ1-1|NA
TGCGCCAGCAATTCGACTCCACCCGCCCCTATGAACACTGAAGCTTTCTTT
CASNSTPPAPMNTEAFF
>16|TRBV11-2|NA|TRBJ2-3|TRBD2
TGTGCCAGCAGCAGCGGGAGAGAGGGCCAAGCAGATACGCAGTATTTT
CASSSGREGQADTQYF
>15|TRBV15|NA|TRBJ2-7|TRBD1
TGTGCCACCAGCGGCCGGGACAGGGCCCCCTACGAGCAGTACTTC
CATSGRDRAPYEQYF
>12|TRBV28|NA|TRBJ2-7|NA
TGTGCCAGCAACGGCCAGGGAGAGGAGCAGTACTTC
CASNGQGEEQYF
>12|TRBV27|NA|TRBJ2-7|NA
TGTGCCACCAGGCAGGTGGGTGGCGAGCAGTACTTC
CATRQVGGEQYF
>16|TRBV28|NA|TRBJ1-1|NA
TGTGCCAGCAGCTCCTCGGCTCTGGGGCTGAACACTGAAGCTTTCTTT
CASSSSALGLNTEAFF
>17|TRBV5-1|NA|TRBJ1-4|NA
TGCGCCAGCAGCTTGAAACGCTTTTTAGCAACTAATGAAAAACTGTTTTTT
CASSLKRFLATNEKLFF
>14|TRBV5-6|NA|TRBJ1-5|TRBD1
TGTGCCAGCGGCGACAGGGCCACCTTAGAGCCCCAGCATTTT
CASGDRATLEPQHF
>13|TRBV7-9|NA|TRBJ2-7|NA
TGTGCCAGCAGTACCCGGGACAACTACGAGCAGTACTTC
CASSTRDNYEQYF
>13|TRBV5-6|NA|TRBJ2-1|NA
TGTGCCAGCAGCCTTACGACGCTCCGGGGGCAGTTCTTC
CASSLTTLRGQFF
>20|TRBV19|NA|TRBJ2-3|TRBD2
TGTGCCAGTAGTACCCGACTAGCGGGAGCTGGGACCTCTAGCACAGATACGCAGTATTTT
CASSTRLAGAGTSSTDTQYF
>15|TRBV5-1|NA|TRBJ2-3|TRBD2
TGCGCCAGCAGCTTGGGACTAGCGGGAGCAGATACGCAGTATTTT
CASSLGLAGADTQYF
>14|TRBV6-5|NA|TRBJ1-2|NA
TGTGCCAGCAGTTCTTTCCAGGGCCCTAATGGCTACACCTTC
CASSSFQGPNGYTF
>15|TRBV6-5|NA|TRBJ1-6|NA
TGTGCCAGCAGTTACTCCAGGGTTGTAAATTCACCCCTCCACTTT
CASSYSRVVNSPLHF
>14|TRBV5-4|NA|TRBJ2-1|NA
TGTGCCAGCAGCGAACGAGGGGGGGACAATGAGCAGTTCTTC
CASSERGGDNEQFF
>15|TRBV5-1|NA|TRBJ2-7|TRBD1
TGCGCCAGCAGCTTAACAGGGGGGACAATCTACGAGCAGTACTTC
CASSLTGGTIYEQYF
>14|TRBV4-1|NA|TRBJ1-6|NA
TGCGCCAGCAGCCAAAACAGGGTTATCGGACCCCTCCACTTT
CASSQNRVIGPLHF
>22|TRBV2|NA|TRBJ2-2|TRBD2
TGTGCCAGCAGTGAACGCTGGCTAGCGGGCCCCGGGCCTCTTACAAACACCGGGGAGCTGTTTTTT
CASSERWLAGPGPLTNTGELFF
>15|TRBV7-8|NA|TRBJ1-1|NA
TGTGCCAGCAGACCACCCGGGACACCCTACACTGAAGCTTTCTTT
CASRPPGTPYTEAFF
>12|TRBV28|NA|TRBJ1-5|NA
TGTGCCAGCAGTAGCGGGGGCCAGCCCCAGCATTTT
CASSSGGQPQHF
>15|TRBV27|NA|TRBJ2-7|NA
TGTGCCAGCAGTTTTGCGGGGGCGGACTCCTACGAGCAGTACTTC
CASSFAGADSYEQYF
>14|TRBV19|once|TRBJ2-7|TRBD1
TGTGCCAGTAGTGCGACAGGGTGGGACTACGAGCAGTACTTC
CASSATGWDYEQYF
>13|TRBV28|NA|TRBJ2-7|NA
TGTGCCAGCAGTTTTCAGGGTGGTGGCGAGCAGTACTTC
CASSFQGGGEQYF
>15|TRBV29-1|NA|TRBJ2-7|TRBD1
TGCAGCGTTGAGAGCAGGGACAGGGGATCCTACGAGCAGTACTTC
CSVESRDRGSYEQYF
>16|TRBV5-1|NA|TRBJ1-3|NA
TGCGCCAGCAGCTTGTATGGGGATCCCTCTGGAAACACCATATATTTT
CASSLYGDPSGNTIYF
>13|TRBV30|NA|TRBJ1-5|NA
TGTGCCTGGAGCGCTGATAGCAATCAGCCCCAGCATTTT
CAWSADSNQPQHF
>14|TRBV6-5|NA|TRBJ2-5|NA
TGTGCCAGCAGTTACTCCAGGGCGAGAGAGACCCAGTACTTC
CASSYSRARETQYF
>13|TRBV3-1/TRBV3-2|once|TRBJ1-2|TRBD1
TGTGCCAGCAGCCAAGGACAGGGAAGTGGCTACACCTTC
CASSQGQGSGYTF
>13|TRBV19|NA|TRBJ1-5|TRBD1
TGTGCCAGTGGACAGGGACTGGGCCAGCCCCAGCATTTT
CASGQGLGQPQHF
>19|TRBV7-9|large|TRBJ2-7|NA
TGTGCCAGCAGCTCAGGGGACAGGGGGCGGCTAGCGGGAGGCCACGAGCAGTACTTC
CASSSGDRGRLAGGHEQYF
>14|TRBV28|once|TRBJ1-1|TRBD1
TGTGCCAGCAGTTTGGGGACAGGAACGATTGAAGCTTTCTTT
CASSLGTGTIEAFF
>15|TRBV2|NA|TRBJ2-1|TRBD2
TGTGCCAGCAGTGACCCAGACTTAGCGGGAAGTGAGCAGTTCTTC
CASSDPDLAGSEQFF
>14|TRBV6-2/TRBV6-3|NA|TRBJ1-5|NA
TGTGCCAGCAGTTCTAATCGGGTGGATCAGCCCCAGCATTTT
CASSSNRVDQPQHF
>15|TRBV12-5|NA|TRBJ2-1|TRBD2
TGTGCTAGTGGCCTCGGAGCGGGGTCCTACAATGAGCAGTTCTTC
CASGLGAGSYNEQFF
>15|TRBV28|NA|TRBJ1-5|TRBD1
TGTGCCAGCAGCCGAGACAGGGGTGGCAATCAGCCCCAGCATTTT
CASSRDRGGNQPQHF
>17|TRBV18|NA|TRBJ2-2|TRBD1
TGTGCCAGCTCACAACTCAGAGGGGGCCCGAACACCGGGGAGCTGTTTTTT
CASSQLRGGPNTGELFF
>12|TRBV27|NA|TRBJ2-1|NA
TGTGCCAGCAATCGGAGCTACAATGAGCAGTTCTTC
CASNRSYNEQFF
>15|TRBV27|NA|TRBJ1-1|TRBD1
TGTGCCAGCAGATTTTGGGGACAGGATAACACTGAAGCTTTCTTT
CASRFWGQDNTEAFF
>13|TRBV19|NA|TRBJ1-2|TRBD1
TGTGCCAGTAGTTCACAGGGGGCAGGGGGCTACACCTTC
CASSSQGAGGYTF
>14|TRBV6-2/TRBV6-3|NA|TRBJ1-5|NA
TGTGCCAGCAGTGCTGTCCTTCTCAATCAGCCCCAGCATTTT
CASSAVLLNQPQHF